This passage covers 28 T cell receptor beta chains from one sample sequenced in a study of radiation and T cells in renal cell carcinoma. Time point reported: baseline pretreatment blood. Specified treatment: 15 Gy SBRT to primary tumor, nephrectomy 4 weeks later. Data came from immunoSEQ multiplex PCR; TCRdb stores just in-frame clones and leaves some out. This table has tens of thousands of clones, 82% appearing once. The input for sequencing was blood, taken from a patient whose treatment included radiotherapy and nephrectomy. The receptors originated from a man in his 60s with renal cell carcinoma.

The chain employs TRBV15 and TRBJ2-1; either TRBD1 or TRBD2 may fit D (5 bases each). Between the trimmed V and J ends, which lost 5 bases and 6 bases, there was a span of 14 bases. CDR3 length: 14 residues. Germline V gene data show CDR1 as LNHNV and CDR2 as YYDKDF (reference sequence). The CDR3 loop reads CATSRPLGVNEQFF. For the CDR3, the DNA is TGTGCCACCAGCCGACCCCTGGGGGTCAATGAGCAGTTCTTC.

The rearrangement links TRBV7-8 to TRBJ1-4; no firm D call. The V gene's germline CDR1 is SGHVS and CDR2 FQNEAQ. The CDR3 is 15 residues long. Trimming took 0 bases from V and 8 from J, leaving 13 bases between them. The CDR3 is CASSLAATSREKLFF. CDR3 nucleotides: TGTGCCAGCAGCTTAGCTGCGACATCACGGGAAAAACTGTTTTTT.

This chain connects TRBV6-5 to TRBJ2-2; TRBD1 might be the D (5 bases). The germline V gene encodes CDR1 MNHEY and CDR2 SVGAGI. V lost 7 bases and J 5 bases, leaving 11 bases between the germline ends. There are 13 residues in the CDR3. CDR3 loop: CASNSPGTGELFF. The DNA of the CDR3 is TGTGCCAGCAACTCTCCAGGGACCGGGGAGCTGTTTTTT.

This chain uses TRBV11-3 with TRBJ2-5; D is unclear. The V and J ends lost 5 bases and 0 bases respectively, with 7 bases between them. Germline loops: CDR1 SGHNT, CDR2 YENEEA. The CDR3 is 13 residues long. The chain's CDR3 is CASSRNHQETQYF. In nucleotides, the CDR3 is TGTGCCAGCAGCCGAAATCACCAAGAGACCCAGTACTTC.

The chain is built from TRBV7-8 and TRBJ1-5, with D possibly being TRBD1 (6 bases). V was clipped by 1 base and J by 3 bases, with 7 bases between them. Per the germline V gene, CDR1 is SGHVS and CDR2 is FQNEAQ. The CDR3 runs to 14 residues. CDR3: CASSLGTDNQPQHF. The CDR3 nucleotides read TGTGCCAGCAGCTTAGGGACAGACAATCAGCCCCAGCATTTT.

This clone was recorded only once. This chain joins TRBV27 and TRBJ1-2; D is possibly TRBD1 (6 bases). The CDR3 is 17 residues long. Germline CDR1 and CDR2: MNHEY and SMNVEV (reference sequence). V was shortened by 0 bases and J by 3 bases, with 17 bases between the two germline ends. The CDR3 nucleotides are TGTGCCAGCAGTTTATCCACAGGGCTCTCCCCATACTATGGCTACACCTTC. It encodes CASSLSTGLSPYYGYTF.

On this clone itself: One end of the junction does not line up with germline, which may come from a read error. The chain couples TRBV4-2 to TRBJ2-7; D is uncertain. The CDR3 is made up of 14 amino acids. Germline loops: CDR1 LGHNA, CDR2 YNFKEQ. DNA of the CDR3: TGTGCCAGCAGTCAAGTCCGGGCAACCTACGAGCAGTACTTC. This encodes CASSQVRATYEQYF.

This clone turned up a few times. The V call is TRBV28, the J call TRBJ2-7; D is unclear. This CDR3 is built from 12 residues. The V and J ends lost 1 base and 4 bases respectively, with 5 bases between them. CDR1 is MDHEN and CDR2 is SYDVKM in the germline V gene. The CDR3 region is CASSLLRYEQYF. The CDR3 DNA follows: TGTGCCAGCAGTTTATTGAGGTACGAGCAGTACTTC.

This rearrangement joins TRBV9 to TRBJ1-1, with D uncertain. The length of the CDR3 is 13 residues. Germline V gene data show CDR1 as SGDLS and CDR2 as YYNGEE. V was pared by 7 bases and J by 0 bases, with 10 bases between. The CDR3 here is CASGREVNTEAFF. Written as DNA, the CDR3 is TGTGCCAGCGGACGAGAGGTGAACACTGAAGCTTTCTTT.

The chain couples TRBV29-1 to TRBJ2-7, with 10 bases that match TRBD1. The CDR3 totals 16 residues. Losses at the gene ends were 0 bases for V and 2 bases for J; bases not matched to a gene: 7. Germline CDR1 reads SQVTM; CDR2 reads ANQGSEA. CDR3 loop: CSVEDLRTGGTYEQYF. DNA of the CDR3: TGCAGCGTTGAAGATCTTAGGACAGGGGGGACCTACGAGCAGTACTTC.

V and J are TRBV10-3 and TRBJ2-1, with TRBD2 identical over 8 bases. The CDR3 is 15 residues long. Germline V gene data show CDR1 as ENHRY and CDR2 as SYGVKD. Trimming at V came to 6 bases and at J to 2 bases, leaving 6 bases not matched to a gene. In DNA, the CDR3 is TGTGCCATCAGAACTCGAGCGGGAGCCTACAATGAGCAGTTCTTC. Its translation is CAIRTRAGAYNEQFF.

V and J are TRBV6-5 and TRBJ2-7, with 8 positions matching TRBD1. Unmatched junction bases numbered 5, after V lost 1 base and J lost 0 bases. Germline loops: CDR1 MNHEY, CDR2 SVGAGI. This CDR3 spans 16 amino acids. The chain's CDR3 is CASSYFPGTGSYEQYF. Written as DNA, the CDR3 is TGTGCCAGCAGTTACTTCCCCGGGACAGGCTCCTACGAGCAGTACTTC.

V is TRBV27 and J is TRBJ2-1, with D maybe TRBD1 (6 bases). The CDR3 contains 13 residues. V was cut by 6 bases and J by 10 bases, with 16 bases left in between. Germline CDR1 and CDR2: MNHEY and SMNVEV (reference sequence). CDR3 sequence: CASSLIGQQEQFF. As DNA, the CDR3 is TGTGCCAGCAGCCTTATCGGACAGCAAGAGCAGTTCTTC.

In DNA, the CDR3 is TGTGCCAGTAGTATTCTTCTTTCTCAGCCCCAGCATTTT. Translated, it gives CASSILLSQPQHF. The chain carries TRBV19 and TRBJ1-5; D not certain. V shed 3 bases and J shed 6 bases, with 9 bases lying between them. The CDR3 has 13 amino acids. CDR1 and CDR2 from the germline V gene are LNHDA and SQIVND (reference sequence).

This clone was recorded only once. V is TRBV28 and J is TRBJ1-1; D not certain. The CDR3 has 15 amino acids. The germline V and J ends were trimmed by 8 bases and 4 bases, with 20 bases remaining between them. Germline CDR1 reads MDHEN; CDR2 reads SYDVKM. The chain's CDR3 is CASPPTKLDFTEAFF. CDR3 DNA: TGTGCCAGCCCGCCTACTAAATTGGACTTCACTGAAGCTTTCTTT. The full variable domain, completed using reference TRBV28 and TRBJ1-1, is DVKVTQSSRYLVKRTGEKVFLECVQDMDHENMFWYRQDPGLGLRLIYFSYDVKMKEKGDIPEGYSVSREKKERFSLILESASTNQTSMYLCASPPTKLDFTEAFFGQGTRLTVV.

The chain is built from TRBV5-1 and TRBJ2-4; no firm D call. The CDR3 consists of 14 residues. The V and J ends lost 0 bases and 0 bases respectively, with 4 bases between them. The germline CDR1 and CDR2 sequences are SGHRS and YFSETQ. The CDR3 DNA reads TGCGCCAGCAGCTTGGACCTAGCCAAAAACATTCAGTACTTC. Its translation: CASSLDLAKNIQYF. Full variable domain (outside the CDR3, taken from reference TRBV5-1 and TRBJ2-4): KAGVTQTPRYLIKTRGQQVTLSCSPISGHRSVSWYQQTPGQGLQFLFEYFSETQRNKGNFPGRFSGRQFSNSRSEMNVSTLELGDSALYLCASSLDLAKNIQYFGAGTRLSVL.

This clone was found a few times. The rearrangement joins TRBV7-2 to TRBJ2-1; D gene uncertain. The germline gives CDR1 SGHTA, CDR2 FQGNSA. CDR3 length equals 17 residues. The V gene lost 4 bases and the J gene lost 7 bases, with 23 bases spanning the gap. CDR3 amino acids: CASSSDVPLRQWNEQFF. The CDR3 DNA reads TGTGCCAGCAGCTCTGACGTGCCCTTAAGGCAATGGAATGAGCAGTTCTTC.

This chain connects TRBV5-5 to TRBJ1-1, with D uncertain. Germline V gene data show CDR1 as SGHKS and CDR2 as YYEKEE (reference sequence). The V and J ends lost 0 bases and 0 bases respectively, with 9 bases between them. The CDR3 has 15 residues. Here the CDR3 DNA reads TGTGCCAGCAGCTTGGGAGGAGGGATGAACACTGAAGCTTTCTTT. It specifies CASSLGGGMNTEAFF.

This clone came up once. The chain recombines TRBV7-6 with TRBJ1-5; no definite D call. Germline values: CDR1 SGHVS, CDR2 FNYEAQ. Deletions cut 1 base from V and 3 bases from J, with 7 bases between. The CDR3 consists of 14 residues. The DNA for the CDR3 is TGTGCCAGCAGCTTAGGAGGGATCAATCAGCCCCAGCATTTT. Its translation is CASSLGGINQPQHF.

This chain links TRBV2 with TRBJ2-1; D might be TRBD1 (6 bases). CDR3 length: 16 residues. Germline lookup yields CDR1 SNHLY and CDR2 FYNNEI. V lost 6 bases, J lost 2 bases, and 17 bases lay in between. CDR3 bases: TGTGCCAGCAGGTCCCGGGACACAAGGGCCTACAATGAGCAGTTCTTC. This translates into CASRSRDTRAYNEQFF.

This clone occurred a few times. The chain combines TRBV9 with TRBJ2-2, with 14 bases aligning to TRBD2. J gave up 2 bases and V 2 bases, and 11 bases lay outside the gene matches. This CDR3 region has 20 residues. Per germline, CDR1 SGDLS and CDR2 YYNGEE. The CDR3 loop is CASSVSGLAGVMGNTGELFF. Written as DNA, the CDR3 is TGTGCCAGCAGCGTCTCGGGACTAGCGGGAGTGATGGGAAACACCGGGGAGCTGTTTTTT.

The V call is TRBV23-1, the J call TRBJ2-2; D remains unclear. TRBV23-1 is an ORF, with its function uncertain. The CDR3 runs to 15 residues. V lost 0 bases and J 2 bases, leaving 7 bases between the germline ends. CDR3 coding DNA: TGCGCCAGCAGTCAATCGAGTGGCAACACCGGGGAGCTGTTTTTT. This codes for CASSQSSGNTGELFF.

CDR3: CASSLGETQYF. Here the CDR3 DNA reads TGTGCCAGCAGCTTAGGGGAGACCCAGTACTTC. The rearrangement joins TRBV11-2 to TRBJ2-5; D not resolved. V dropped 1 base and J dropped 5 bases, with 2 bases sitting between them. The CDR3 runs to 11 residues. Germline loops: CDR1 SGHAT, CDR2 FQNNGV.

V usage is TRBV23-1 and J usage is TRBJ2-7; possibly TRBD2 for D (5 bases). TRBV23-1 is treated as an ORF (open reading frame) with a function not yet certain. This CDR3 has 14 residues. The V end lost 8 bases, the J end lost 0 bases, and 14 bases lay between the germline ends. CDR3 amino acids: CASQGRKGSYEQYF. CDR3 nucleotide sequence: TGCGCCAGCCAAGGGAGAAAGGGCTCCTACGAGCAGTACTTC.

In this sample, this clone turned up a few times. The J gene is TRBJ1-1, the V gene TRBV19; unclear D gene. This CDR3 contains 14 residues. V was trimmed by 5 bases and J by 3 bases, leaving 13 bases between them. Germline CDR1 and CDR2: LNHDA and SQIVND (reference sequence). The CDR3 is CASSPPGRYTEAFF. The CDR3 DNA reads TGTGCCAGTAGTCCTCCGGGCCGTTACACTGAAGCTTTCTTT.

This CDR3 reads CASSINQGPEQYF. As DNA, the CDR3 is TGTGCCAGCAGCATAAACCAGGGTCCCGAGCAGTACTTC. The V call is TRBV9, the J call TRBJ2-7; a possible D gene is TRBD1 (5 bases). Germline CDR1 reads SGDLS; CDR2 reads YYNGEE. The CDR3 totals 13 residues. Trimming took 4 bases from V and 6 from J, leaving 14 bases between them.

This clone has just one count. CDR3 in amino acids: CATTAGRAQTYEQYF. The CDR3 DNA reads TGTGCCACCACGGCGGGAAGGGCGCAAACCTACGAGCAGTACTTC. The chain recombines TRBV15 with TRBJ2-7; TRBD2 might be the D (6 bases). This CDR3 has 15 residues. V lost 7 bases to trimming and J lost 2 bases, with 18 bases between them. Germline V gives CDR1 LNHNV, CDR2 YYDKDF (reference sequence).

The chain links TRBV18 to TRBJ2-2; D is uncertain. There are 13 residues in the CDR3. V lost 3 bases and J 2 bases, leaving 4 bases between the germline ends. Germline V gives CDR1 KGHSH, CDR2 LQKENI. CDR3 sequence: CASSPINTGELFF. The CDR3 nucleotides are TGTGCCAGCTCACCTATAAACACCGGGGAGCTGTTTTTT.